The rows below give T cell receptor beta chains drawn from one sample of a study of T cells in Graves' hyperthyroidism and ophthalmopathy. TCRdb re-derived calls from the multiplex PCR reads in MiXCR, one entry per CDR3 protein. The table includes under 350,000 distinct CDR3 sequences, 15% to 20% detected once. The material sequenced was blood. These TCRs come from a woman in her forties or fifties with Graves' hyperthyroidism. Each CDR3 is given with its conserved first and last residue. D genes are given only for firm matches.

d_gene: .; v_gene: TRBV20-1; j_gene: TRBJ2-7; CDR3aa: CSASVGYEQYF
d_gene: .; v_gene: TRBV9; j_gene: TRBJ2-5; CDR3aa: CASSASTSKTQYF
d_gene: .; v_gene: TRBV6-2/TRBV6-3; j_gene: TRBJ2-3; CDR3aa: CASSYSTPPSYTDTQYF
d_gene: TRBD2; v_gene: TRBV27; j_gene: TRBJ2-1; CDR3aa: CASSGRGGRSYNEQFF
d_gene: .; v_gene: TRBV10-2; j_gene: TRBJ2-7; CDR3aa: CASSDPGLDEQYF
d_gene: .; v_gene: TRBV27; j_gene: TRBJ2-4; CDR3aa: CASSLSRGSKNIQYF
d_gene: TRBD1; v_gene: TRBV6-1; j_gene: TRBJ1-4; CDR3aa: CASSRGQGRKKLFF
d_gene: .; v_gene: TRBV6-2/TRBV6-3; j_gene: TRBJ2-5; CDR3aa: CASRLQGQETQYF
d_gene: .; v_gene: TRBV9; j_gene: TRBJ2-1; CDR3aa: CASSVVSGRDEQFF
d_gene: TRBD2; v_gene: TRBV7-3; j_gene: TRBJ2-1; CDR3aa: CASSPGTSGMEFF
d_gene: .; v_gene: TRBV7-9; j_gene: TRBJ1-6; CDR3aa: CASSPGGPGSPLHF
d_gene: .; v_gene: TRBV19; j_gene: TRBJ1-5; CDR3aa: CASSIGPGGNQPQHF
d_gene: TRBD1; v_gene: TRBV6-1; j_gene: TRBJ2-5; CDR3aa: CASRGQRRETQYF
d_gene: TRBD1; v_gene: TRBV6-1; j_gene: TRBJ1-2; CDR3aa: CASSLTGDGGYTF
d_gene: .; v_gene: TRBV6-5; j_gene: TRBJ2-1; CDR3aa: CASSYSGNYNEQFF
d_gene: .; v_gene: TRBV6-1; j_gene: TRBJ1-2; CDR3aa: CASSTRVVDYGYTF
d_gene: .; v_gene: TRBV20-1; j_gene: TRBJ1-2; CDR3aa: CSAVDDGNYGYTF
d_gene: .; v_gene: TRBV27; j_gene: TRBJ1-1; CDR3aa: CASSFLTGNTEAFF
d_gene: .; v_gene: TRBV3-1; j_gene: TRBJ2-5; CDR3aa: CASSPRTSSQETQYF
d_gene: TRBD2; v_gene: TRBV5-1; j_gene: TRBJ2-1; CDR3aa: CASSLAGSGGLNYNEQFF
d_gene: .; v_gene: TRBV10-3; j_gene: TRBJ1-1; CDR3aa: CAISERGGSADTEAFF
d_gene: .; v_gene: TRBV5-1; j_gene: TRBJ1-2; CDR3aa: CASSLRQGGYTF
d_gene: .; v_gene: TRBV9; j_gene: TRBJ1-2; CDR3aa: CASSVWGGANYGYTF
d_gene: .; v_gene: TRBV6-2/TRBV6-3; j_gene: TRBJ1-1; CDR3aa: CASRGKGWAEAFF